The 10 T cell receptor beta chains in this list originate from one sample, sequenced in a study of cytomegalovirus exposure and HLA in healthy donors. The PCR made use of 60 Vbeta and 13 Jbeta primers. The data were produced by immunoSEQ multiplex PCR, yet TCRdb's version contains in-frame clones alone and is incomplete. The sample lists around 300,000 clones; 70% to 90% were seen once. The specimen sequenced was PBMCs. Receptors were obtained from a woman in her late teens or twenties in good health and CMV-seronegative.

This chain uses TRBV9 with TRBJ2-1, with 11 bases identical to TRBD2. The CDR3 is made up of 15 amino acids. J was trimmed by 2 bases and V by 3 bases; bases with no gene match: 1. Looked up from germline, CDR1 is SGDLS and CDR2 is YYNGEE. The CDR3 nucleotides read TGTGCCAGCAGCGCGACTAGCGGGGCCTACAATGAGCAGTTCTTC. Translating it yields CASSATSGAYNEQFF.

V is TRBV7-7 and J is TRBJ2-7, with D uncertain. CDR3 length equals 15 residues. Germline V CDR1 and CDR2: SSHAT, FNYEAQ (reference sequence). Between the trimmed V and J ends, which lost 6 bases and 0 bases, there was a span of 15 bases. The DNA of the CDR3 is TGTGCCAGCAGTTTGGTATTCCTTAGCTCCTACGAGCAGTACTTC. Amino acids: CASSLVFLSSYEQYF.

The DNA of the CDR3 is TGTGCCAGCAGCTTACTAGCGGGCCGCACAGATACGCAGTATTTT. This sequence encodes CASSLLAGRTDTQYF. The chain carries TRBV13 and TRBJ2-3; 8 bases line up with TRBD2. V lost 2 bases to trimming and J lost 1 base; unmatched junction nucleotides: 2. Germline CDR1 and CDR2: PRHDT and FYEKMQ (reference sequence). This CDR3 contains 15 residues.

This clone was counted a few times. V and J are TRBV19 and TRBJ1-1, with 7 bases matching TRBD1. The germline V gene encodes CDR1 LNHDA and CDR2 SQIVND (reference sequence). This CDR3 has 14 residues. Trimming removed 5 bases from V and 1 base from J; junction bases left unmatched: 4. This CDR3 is CASSGTEWNTEAFF. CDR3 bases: TGTGCCAGTAGTGGGACAGAATGGAACACTGAAGCTTTCTTT.

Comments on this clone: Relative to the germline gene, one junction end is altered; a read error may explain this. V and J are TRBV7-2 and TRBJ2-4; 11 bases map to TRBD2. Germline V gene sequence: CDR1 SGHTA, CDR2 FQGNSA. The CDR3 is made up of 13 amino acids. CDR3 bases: TGTGCCAGCAGCTTAGCGGCTAGCGGGGGGCCTCACTTC. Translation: CASSLAASGGPHF.

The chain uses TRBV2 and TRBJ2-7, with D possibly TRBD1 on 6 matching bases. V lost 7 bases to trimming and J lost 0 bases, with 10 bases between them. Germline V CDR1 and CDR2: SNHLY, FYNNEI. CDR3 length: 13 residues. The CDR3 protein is CASNREFSYEQYF. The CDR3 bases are TGTGCCAGCAACAGGGAGTTCTCCTACGAGCAGTACTTC.

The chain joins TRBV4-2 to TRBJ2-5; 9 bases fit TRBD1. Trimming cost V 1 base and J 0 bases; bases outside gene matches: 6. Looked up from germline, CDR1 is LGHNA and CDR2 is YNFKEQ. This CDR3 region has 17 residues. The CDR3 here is CASSQARTGANQETQYF. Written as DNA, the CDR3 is TGTGCCAGCAGCCAAGCAAGGACAGGGGCGAACCAAGAGACCCAGTACTTC.

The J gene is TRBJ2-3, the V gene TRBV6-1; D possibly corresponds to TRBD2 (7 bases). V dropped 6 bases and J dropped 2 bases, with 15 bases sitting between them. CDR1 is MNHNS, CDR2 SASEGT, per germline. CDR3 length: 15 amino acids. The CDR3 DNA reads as TGTGCCAGCAGCGATAAGGGGGGGTTCACAGATACGCAGTATTTT. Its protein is CASSDKGGFTDTQYF.

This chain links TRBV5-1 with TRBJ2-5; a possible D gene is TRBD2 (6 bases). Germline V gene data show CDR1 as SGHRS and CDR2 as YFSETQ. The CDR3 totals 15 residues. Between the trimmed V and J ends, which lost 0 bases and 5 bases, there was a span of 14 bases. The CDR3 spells CASSLGPGVEETQYF. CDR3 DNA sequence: TGCGCCAGCAGCTTGGGTCCGGGGGTCGAGGAGACCCAGTACTTC.

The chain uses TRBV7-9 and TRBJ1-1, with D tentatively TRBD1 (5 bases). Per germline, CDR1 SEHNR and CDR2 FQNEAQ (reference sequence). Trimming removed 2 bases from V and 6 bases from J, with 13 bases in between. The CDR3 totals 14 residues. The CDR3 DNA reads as TGTGCCAGCAGCTTAATCCAGGGTAACTCTGAAGCTTTCTTT. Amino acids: CASSLIQGNSEAFF.